This is a list of T cell receptor beta chains from one sample in a study of blood T cell repertoires in COVID-19. Assay used: immunoSEQ multiplex PCR; TCRdb lists only in-frame clones, some missing. Here the sample spans 200,000 to 300,000 clones, 92% being singletons. The source material was peripheral blood. The receptors were gathered from a man aged 25 to 45 with COVID-19, enrolled during active disease. Both conserved end residues are part of each CDR3. D genes are given only for firm matches. For some rows the clone size is stated as once, few or many, or as a class when expanded; others skip it.

abundance: NA
v_gene: TRBV5-1
j_gene: TRBJ1-2
len: 13
d_gene: NA
CDR3nt: TGCGCCAGCAGCCCGGACCAGGGGTATGGCTACACCTTC
CDR3aa: CASSPDQGYGYTF

abundance: NA
v_gene: TRBV18
j_gene: TRBJ2-4
len: 14
d_gene: TRBD1
CDR3nt: TGTGCCAGCTCACCGACAGGGGACACCGCCATTCAGTACTTC
CDR3aa: CASSPTGDTAIQYF

abundance: NA
v_gene: TRBV7-6
j_gene: TRBJ2-5
len: 17
d_gene: TRBD2
CDR3nt: TGTGCCAGCAGCCTACAGACTAGCGGGGGGTTCCAAGAGACCCAGTACTTC
CDR3aa: CASSLQTSGGFQETQYF

abundance: NA
v_gene: TRBV5-6
j_gene: TRBJ2-1
len: 14
d_gene: NA
CDR3nt: TGTGCCAGCAGCTGGTACTATCGGGACAATGAGCAGTTCTTC
CDR3aa: CASSWYYRDNEQFF

abundance: NA
v_gene: TRBV7-9
j_gene: TRBJ1-6
len: 18
d_gene: TRBD1
CDR3nt: TGTGCCAGCAGCTTAGAAGCAGGGGGACGCTCCTATAATTCACCCCTCCACTTT
CDR3aa: CASSLEAGGRSYNSPLHF

abundance: few
v_gene: TRBV2
j_gene: TRBJ1-2
len: 14
d_gene: NA
CDR3nt: TGTGCCAGCAGTGCCACAGGTCTAGGCTATGGCTACACCTTC
CDR3aa: CASSATGLGYGYTF

abundance: NA
v_gene: TRBV6-4
j_gene: TRBJ2-3
len: 15
d_gene: TRBD2
CDR3nt: TGTGCCAGCAGTTTTAGCGGGGGGGCCACAGATACGCAGTATTTT
CDR3aa: CASSFSGGATDTQYF

abundance: NA
v_gene: TRBV24-1
j_gene: TRBJ2-1
len: 14
d_gene: TRBD2
CDR3nt: TGTGCCACCAGTGAGGCGGGGGGTGGGAATGAGCAGTTCTTC
CDR3aa: CATSEAGGGNEQFF

abundance: NA
v_gene: TRBV12-3/TRBV12-4
j_gene: TRBJ2-1
len: 13
d_gene: NA
CDR3nt: TGTGCCAGCAGGACGGAGCTTGACAATGAGCAGTTCTTC
CDR3aa: CASRTELDNEQFF

abundance: NA
v_gene: TRBV7-9
j_gene: TRBJ1-4
len: 13
d_gene: TRBD1
CDR3nt: TGTGCCAGCAGGAAGACAGGGGGCGAAAAACTGTTTTTT
CDR3aa: CASRKTGGEKLFF

abundance: NA
v_gene: TRBV7-9
j_gene: TRBJ2-3
len: 14
d_gene: NA
CDR3nt: TGTGCCAGCAGCTCGGGACTCATCACAGATACGCAGTATTTT
CDR3aa: CASSSGLITDTQYF

abundance: NA
v_gene: TRBV3-1/TRBV3-2
j_gene: TRBJ1-2
len: 15
d_gene: TRBD1
CDR3nt: TGTGCCAGCAGCCAAGAGGACAGGGCCGCGTATGGCTACACCTTC
CDR3aa: CASSQEDRAAYGYTF

abundance: once
v_gene: TRBV19
j_gene: TRBJ2-1
len: 15
d_gene: TRBD1
CDR3nt: TGTGCCAGTACTACCACGGACAGGGGAAACAATGAGCAGTTCTTC
CDR3aa: CASTTTDRGNNEQFF

abundance: NA
v_gene: TRBV2
j_gene: TRBJ1-2
len: 13
d_gene: TRBD1
CDR3nt: TGTGCCAGCACCGCGACAGGGGGCTATGGCTACACCTTC
CDR3aa: CASTATGGYGYTF

abundance: NA
v_gene: TRBV11-1
j_gene: TRBJ1-1
len: 15
d_gene: NA
CDR3nt: TGTGCCAGCAGCTTAGAGGTACGGAGGAACACTGAAGCTTTCTTT
CDR3aa: CASSLEVRRNTEAFF